Listed here is a single T cell receptor beta chain. Assay: immunoSEQ multiplex PCR; the TCRdb copy retains only in-frame clones and omits some. The sample carries hundreds of thousands of clones, 88% recorded once. These data come from a study of blood T cell repertoires in COVID-19. Across the study: Sites in the United States, Italy and Spain provided acute and convalescent COVID-19 samples.

The germline V gene has CDR1 MNHEY and CDR2 SMNVEV (reference sequence). The CDR3 is 16 amino acids. V lost 5 bases and J lost 0, with 13 bases in between. The sequencing input was peripheral blood. The source of this sequence is a woman aged 30 to 39 who had recovered from COVID-19. This chain joins TRBV27 and TRBJ1-4, with TRBD1 as a possible D gene (5 bases). CDR3 amino acids: CASSPRTSSTNEKLFF. DNA of the CDR3: TGTGCCAGCAGTCCTCGGACATCATCAACTAATGAAAAACTGTTTTTT.